There are many counts of the clone carrying this TCR beta chain. The CDR3 consists of 14 residues. From germline, CDR1 is SNHLY and CDR2 FYNNEI. V lost 11 bases to trimming and J lost 1 base, with 17 bases between them. Time point noted: newly diagnosed GD, antithyroid drugs for less than 3 months. RNA from PBMCs was the source of the TCR library. For TCR beta, libraries came from iRepertoire HTBI primers and Arm-PCR of CDR3 regions. TCRdb reanalysed the multiplex PCR reads using MiXCR and keeps one entry per CDR3 protein. The repertoire consists of some 400,000 distinct CDR3 sequences, with approximately 15% occurring once and the leading ten covering approximately 15%. The record originates from a study of regulatory T cells in long-lasting Graves disease. These data are also associated with another study on T cells in Graves' hyperthyroidism and ophthalmopathy. This second report adds: HTBI primers were employed in a first-round RT-PCR of the TCR CDR3. Ophthalmopathy could be told apart from stable hyperthyroidism with a 13 V-J model.

This sequence originates from a woman aged 30 to 39 with Graves disease. The sequences come from peripheral blood mononuclear cells (PBMCs), collected at new diagnosis, from a patient treated with antithyroid drugs. The V and J genes are TRBV2 and TRBJ1-1; perhaps TRBD1 as D (5 bases). CDR3 in DNA: TGTGCCGGTGCCGGGACCCTATCGAACACTGAAGCTTTCTTT. It codes for CAGAGTLSNTEAFF. Based on the CDR3 plus reference TRBV2 and TRBJ1-1, the full variable domain is EPEVTQTPSHQVTQMGQEVILRCVPISNHLYFYWYRQILGQKVEFLVSFYNNEISEKSEIFDDQFSVERPDGSNFTLKIRSTKLEDSAMYFCAGAGTLSNTEAFFGQGTRLTVV.